The next 21 T cell receptor beta chains were all read from a single sample in a study of cytomegalovirus exposure and HLA in healthy donors. The study ran its PCR with 60 Vbeta and 13 Jbeta primers. Profiling relied on immunoSEQ multiplex PCR, and the TCRdb table lists in-frame clones only, not all of them. The repertoire holds about 270,000 clones, with roughly 70% as singletons. Specimen: PBMCs. All receptors come from a female donor in good health and CMV-seronegative.

The chain employs TRBV5-1 and TRBJ1-4, with 12 bases that match TRBD1. Losses at the gene ends were 4 bases for V and 7 bases for J; bases not matched to a gene: 5. CDR3 size: 15 residues. Per the germline V gene, CDR1 is SGHRS and CDR2 is YFSETQ. CDR3 nucleotide sequence: TGCGCCAGCAGCCGGGACAGGGGGCCCTCTGAAAAACTGTTTTTT. It yields the protein CASSRDRGPSEKLFF.

J is TRBJ2-1 and V is TRBV2, with D perhaps matching TRBD2 (6 bases). The CDR3 spans 13 residues. Germline V lookup: CDR1 SNHLY, CDR2 FYNNEI. V lost 6 bases and J lost 6, with 12 bases in between. As DNA, the CDR3 is TGTGCCAGCAGGAGAGGGACTCGCAATGAGCAGTTCTTC. Its translation: CASRRGTRNEQFF. The full variable domain, with the rest looked up from reference TRBV2 and TRBJ2-1, is EPEVTQTPSHQVTQMGQEVILRCVPISNHLYFYWYRQILGQKVEFLVSFYNNEISEKSEIFDDQFSVERPDGSNFTLKIRSTKLEDSAMYFCASRRGTRNEQFFGPGTRLTVL.

This chain joins TRBV6-1 and TRBJ1-1, with D unresolved. This CDR3 spans 14 amino acids. V was shortened by 1 base and J by 6 bases, with 12 bases between the two germline ends. Germline V gene sequence: CDR1 MNHNS, CDR2 SASEGT. As DNA, the CDR3 is TGTGCCAGCAGTGAAGTGAGGGTATTCTCTGAAGCTTTCTTT. This encodes CASSEVRVFSEAFF.

The rearrangement joins TRBV27 to TRBJ2-7; 8 bases fit TRBD2. V lost 9 bases and J lost 3; bases outside the gene matches: 10. CDR1 is MNHEY and CDR2 is SMNVEV in the germline V gene (reference sequence). This CDR3 is 14 amino acids long. Written as DNA, the CDR3 is TGTGCCAGTGGAGTTGGCGGGGGGTACTACGAGCAGTACTTC. The encoded protein is CASGVGGGYYEQYF.

This chain uses TRBV2 with TRBJ2-1; the D is unclear. CDR1 is SNHLY and CDR2 is FYNNEI in the germline V gene. The CDR3 has 13 residues. The germline V and J ends were trimmed by 1 base and 3 bases, with 4 bases remaining between them. The CDR3 reads CASSEDIYNEQFF. As DNA, the CDR3 is TGTGCCAGCAGTGAAGACATCTACAATGAGCAGTTCTTC.

Here the CDR3 reads CASSVASGTYNEQFF. DNA of the CDR3: TGTGCCAGCAGCGTAGCTAGCGGGACCTACAATGAGCAGTTCTTC. The chain employs TRBV9 and TRBJ2-1, with 9 bases aligning to TRBD2. V lost 0 bases to trimming and J lost 2 bases; unmatched junction nucleotides: 0. The CDR3 loop spans 15 amino acids. CDR1 is SGDLS, CDR2 YYNGEE, per germline. The full variable domain, with the rest looked up from reference TRBV9 and TRBJ2-1, is DSGVTQTPKHLITATGQRVTLRCSPRSGDLSVYWYQQSLDQGLQFLIQYYNGEERAKGNILERFSAQQFPDLHSELNLSSLELGDSALYFCASSVASGTYNEQFFGPGTRLTVL.

V and J are TRBV7-6 and TRBJ2-2; TRBD2 aligns across 12 bases. CDR3 length equals 17 residues. Germline V CDR1 and CDR2: SGHVS, FNYEAQ. Germline trimming cut 1 base from V and 7 bases from J; bases unmatched to any gene: 7. CDR3 region: CASSLVLAGGPVGELFF. In DNA form, the CDR3 reads TGTGCCAGCAGCTTAGTGCTAGCGGGAGGGCCTGTCGGGGAGCTGTTTTTT.

The chain carries TRBV29-1 and TRBJ2-2, with 9 bases identical to TRBD2. Germline V lookup: CDR1 SQVTM, CDR2 ANQGSEA. V was clipped by 3 bases and J by 2 bases; unmatched bases: 4. The CDR3 loop spans 15 amino acids. The CDR3 bases are TGCAGCGTTGACTTAGCGGGAGACAACACCGGGGAGCTGTTTTTT. Translated: CSVDLAGDNTGELFF.

The chain carries TRBV30 and TRBJ2-7, with TRBD1 as a possible D gene (5 bases). V shed 1 base and J shed 4 bases, with 8 bases lying between them. The CDR3 has 12 residues. Germline V gene lookup returns CDR1 GTSNPN and CDR2 SVGIG (reference sequence). The CDR3, as DNA: TGTGCCTGGAGTGGGCAGGGTTACGAGCAGTACTTC. This gives the protein CAWSGQGYEQYF.

This chain uses TRBV6-5 with TRBJ2-1, with 12 positions matching TRBD2. The V gene's germline CDR1 is MNHEY and CDR2 SVGAGI. Trimming took 5 bases from V and 9 from J; bases not matched to a gene: 8. There are 15 residues in the CDR3. DNA for the CDR3: TGTGCCAGCAGTGGAGAGGCTAGCGGGAGGGGTGAGCAGTTCTTC. Translated: CASSGEASGRGEQFF.

About this clone: The junction and the germline gene differ at one end; a read error may be behind it. The rearrangement joins TRBV7-9 to TRBJ2-7, with D perhaps matching TRBD2 (5 bases). The germline V gene has CDR1 SEHNR and CDR2 FQNEAQ (reference sequence). The CDR3 length is 12 residues. This CDR3 is CSSSLDGVADRF. CDR3 sequence (DNA): TGTTCCAGCAGCTTAGACGGGGTGGCAGACCGCTTC.

The chain is built from TRBV29-1 and TRBJ2-3, with D possibly TRBD2 on 5 matching bases. Trimming took off 1 base at V and 4 bases at J, with 12 bases between the two ends. CDR1 and CDR2 (germline): SQVTM, ANQGSEA. CDR3 size: 14 residues. The CDR3 coding sequence is TGCAGCGTTGAAGGAGGGTCTCTCCCAGATACGCAGTATTTT. As protein: CSVEGGSLPDTQYF.

This chain joins TRBV7-9 and TRBJ1-1, with TRBD1 matching 11 bases. CDR3 length equals 18 residues. V shed 7 bases, J shed 0 bases, and the junction held 13 bases outside the gene matches. Germline V gene data show CDR1 as SEHNR and CDR2 as FQNEAQ (reference sequence). The DNA of the CDR3 is TGTGCCAGCACCCCGGCCGGGACAGGGGGACTCGTGAACACTGAAGCTTTCTTT. This translates into CASTPAGTGGLVNTEAFF.

The V call is TRBV6-5, the J call TRBJ2-5; 8 positions match TRBD1. This CDR3 comprises 13 residues. From germline, CDR1 is MNHEY and CDR2 SVGAGI. V gave up 6 bases and J gave up 5 bases; unmatched junction bases: 5. CDR3 coding DNA: TGTGCCAGCAGGCTAACAGGGGGGGAGACCCAGTACTTC. It translates to CASRLTGGETQYF.

This clone was observed a handful of times. The gene calls are TRBV4-1 and TRBJ1-5; the match to TRBD1 covers 7 bases. CDR3 length: 15 amino acids. Losses at the gene ends were 5 bases for V and 7 bases for J; bases not matched to a gene: 11. In germline, CDR1 is MGHRA, CDR2 YSYEKL. The DNA of the CDR3 is TGCGCCAGCAGCTTATCCGGACAGGATTGGCAGCCCCAGCATTTT. Translation: CASSLSGQDWQPQHF.

The CDR3 sequence is CASSPGAGYEQYF. The CDR3 DNA reads TGTGCCAGCTCACCAGGGGCCGGCTACGAGCAGTACTTC. The chain recombines TRBV18 with TRBJ2-7; tentatively, D is TRBD1 (5 bases). V lost 2 bases and J lost 3, with 8 bases in between. From germline, CDR1 is KGHSH and CDR2 LQKENI. CDR3 size: 13 residues.

In its sample, this clone was seen once. The chain is built from TRBV7-3 and TRBJ1-1; TRBD1 matches 7 bases. Per germline, CDR1 SGHTA and CDR2 FQGTGA. V dropped 0 bases and J dropped 7; count of bases not matched to a gene: 5. This CDR3 spans 14 amino acids. The DNA for the CDR3 is TGTGCCAGCAGCTTAACAGGGAGACAGGGTGAAGCTTTCTTT. Encoded protein: CASSLTGRQGEAFF.

The rearrangement links TRBV5-6 to TRBJ1-4; 8 bases align to TRBD1. With V trimmed by 6 bases and J by 7 bases, 11 bases remained unmatched. The CDR3 extends over 15 amino acids. Germline V gives CDR1 SGHDT, CDR2 YYEEEE. The CDR3 DNA reads as TGTGCCAGCACGCTACTAGACAGGGGAGGTGAAAAACTGTTTTTT. Protein: CASTLLDRGGEKLFF.

This clone was seen more than once but under ten times. The rearrangement joins TRBV4-2 to TRBJ2-2, with D maybe TRBD2 (6 bases). Trimming took 4 bases from V and 2 from J, leaving 11 bases between them. Germline CDR1 LGHNA, CDR2 YNFKEQ. There are 15 residues in the CDR3. The CDR3 bases are TGTGCCAGCAGCCTTATAGCGGCAAACACCGGGGAGCTGTTTTTT. This sequence encodes CASSLIAANTGELFF.

This clone was recorded a few times. DNA of the CDR3: TGTGCCAGCAGCGTAGCCCGTCCGGCAGGTCTAGCGGGACGGGGGGAGCAGTTCTTC. Translated, it gives CASSVARPAGLAGRGEQFF. The chain uses TRBV9 and TRBJ2-1, with TRBD2 matching 9 bases. CDR1 is SGDLS, CDR2 YYNGEE, per germline. Unmatched junction bases numbered 20, after V lost 0 bases and J lost 10 bases. The CDR3 is 19 residues long.

This clone was recorded a few times. The rearrangement links TRBV4-2 to TRBJ1-1; D might be TRBD1 (5 bases). Germline V gives CDR1 LGHNA, CDR2 YNFKEQ. This CDR3 is 14 amino acids long. Between the trimmed V and J ends, which lost 0 bases and 5 bases, there was a span of 10 bases. The CDR3 reads CASSQDMRGTEAFF. The CDR3 DNA sequence: TGTGCCAGCAGCCAAGATATGCGGGGGACTGAAGCTTTCTTT.